A single TCR beta chain is shown here with its context. Its antigen is undetermined. This CDR3 contains 14 residues. Trimming took off 6 bases at V and 1 base at J, with 9 bases between the two ends. Germline loops: CDR1 MDHEN, CDR2 SYDVKM. The sample is drawn from a study of cytomegalovirus exposure and HLA in healthy donors. The study ran its PCR with 60 Vbeta and 13 Jbeta primers. Some clones are missing from TCRdb's copy, which holds only in-frame ones; the method was immunoSEQ multiplex PCR. The table has roughly 140,000 clones, about 80% seen once. General study points: Later analysis identified over 15,000 TCR beta sequences associated with HLA alleles, using a false discovery rate threshold of 0.05. The study listed approximately 160 cytomegalovirus-associated TCR beta chains. Information on immune exposure was restricted to one variable (CMV serostatus). In a later analysis, compared with equally common non-associated chains, HLA-associated beta chains were more expanded.

Sequences were obtained from PBMCs. The receptor's source is a man in his thirties or forties in good health and CMV-seropositive. The chain has TRBV28 and TRBJ2-2; D remains unclear. The CDR3 loop reads CASSQGGNTGELFF. Written as DNA, the CDR3 is TGTGCCAGCAGCCAAGGCGGGAACACCGGGGAGCTGTTTTTT. The full variable domain, with the rest looked up from reference TRBV28 and TRBJ2-2, is DVKVTQSSRYLVKRTGEKVFLECVQDMDHENMFWYRQDPGLGLRLIYFSYDVKMKEKGDIPEGYSVSREKKERFSLILESASTNQTSMYLCASSQGGNTGELFFGEGSRLTVL.